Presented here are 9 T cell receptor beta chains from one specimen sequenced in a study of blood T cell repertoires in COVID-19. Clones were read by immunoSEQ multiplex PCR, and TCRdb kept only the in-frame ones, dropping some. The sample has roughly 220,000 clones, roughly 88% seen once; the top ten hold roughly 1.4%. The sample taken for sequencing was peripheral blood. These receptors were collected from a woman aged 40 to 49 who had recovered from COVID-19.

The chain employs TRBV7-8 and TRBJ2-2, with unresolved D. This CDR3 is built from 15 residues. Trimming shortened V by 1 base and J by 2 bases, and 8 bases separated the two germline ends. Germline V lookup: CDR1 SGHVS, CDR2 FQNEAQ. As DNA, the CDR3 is TGTGCCAGCAGCTTAGGAGGCTTCAACACCGGGGAGCTGTTTTTT. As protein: CASSLGGFNTGELFF.

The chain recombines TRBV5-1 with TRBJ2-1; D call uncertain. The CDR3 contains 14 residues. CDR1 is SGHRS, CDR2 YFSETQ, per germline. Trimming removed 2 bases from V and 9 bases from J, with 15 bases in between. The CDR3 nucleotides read TGCGCCAGCAGCTTCTCCCAGCAGGCCAGTGAGCAGTTCTTC. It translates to CASSFSQQASEQFF.

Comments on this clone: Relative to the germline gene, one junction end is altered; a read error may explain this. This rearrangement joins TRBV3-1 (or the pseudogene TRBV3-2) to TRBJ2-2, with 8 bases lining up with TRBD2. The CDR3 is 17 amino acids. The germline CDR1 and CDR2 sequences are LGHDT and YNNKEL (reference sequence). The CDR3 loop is CARSHGGGGPNTGELFF. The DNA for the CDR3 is TGCGCCCGCAGCCATGGGGGCGGGGGGCCGAACACCGGGGAGCTGTTTTTT.

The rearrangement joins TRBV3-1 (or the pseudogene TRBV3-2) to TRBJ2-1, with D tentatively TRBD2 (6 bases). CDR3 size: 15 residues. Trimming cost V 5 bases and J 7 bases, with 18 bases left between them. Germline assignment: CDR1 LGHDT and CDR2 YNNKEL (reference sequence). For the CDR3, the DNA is TGTGCCAGCAGCGCCACCCTTTTTGGGGGGAATGAGCAGTTCTTC. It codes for CASSATLFGGNEQFF.

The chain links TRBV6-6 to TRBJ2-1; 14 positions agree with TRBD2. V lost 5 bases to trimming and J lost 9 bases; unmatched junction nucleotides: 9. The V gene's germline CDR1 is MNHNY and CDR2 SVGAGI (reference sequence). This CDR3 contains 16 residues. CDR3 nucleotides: TGTGCCAGCAGTCGATCCGGGACTAGCGGGGGAGTTGAGCAGTTCTTC. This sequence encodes CASSRSGTSGGVEQFF.

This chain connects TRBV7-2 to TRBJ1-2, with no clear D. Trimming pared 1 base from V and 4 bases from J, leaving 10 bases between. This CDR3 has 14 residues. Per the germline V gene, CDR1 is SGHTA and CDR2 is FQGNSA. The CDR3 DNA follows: TGTGCCAGCAGCTTAGAGGCAGGCCCCTATGGCTACACCTTC. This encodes CASSLEAGPYGYTF.

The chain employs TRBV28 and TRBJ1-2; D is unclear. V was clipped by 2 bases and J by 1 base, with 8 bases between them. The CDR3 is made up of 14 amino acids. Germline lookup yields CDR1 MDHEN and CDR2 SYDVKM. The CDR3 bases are TGTGCCAGCAGTTTAGGCACCCATAACTATGGCTACACCTTC. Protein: CASSLGTHNYGYTF.

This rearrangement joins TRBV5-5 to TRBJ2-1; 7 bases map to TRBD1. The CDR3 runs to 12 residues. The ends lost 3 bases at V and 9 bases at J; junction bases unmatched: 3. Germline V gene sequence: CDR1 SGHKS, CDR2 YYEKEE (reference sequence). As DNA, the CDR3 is TGTGCCAGCAGCTCGACAGGGATTGAGCAGTTCTTC. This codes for CASSSTGIEQFF.

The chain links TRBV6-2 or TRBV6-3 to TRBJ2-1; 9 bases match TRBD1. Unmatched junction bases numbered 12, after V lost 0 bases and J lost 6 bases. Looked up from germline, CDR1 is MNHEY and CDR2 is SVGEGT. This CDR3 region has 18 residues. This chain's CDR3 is CASSYSISGTGRSNEQFF. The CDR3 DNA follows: TGTGCCAGCAGTTACTCGATTTCGGGGACAGGGCGCAGCAATGAGCAGTTCTTC.